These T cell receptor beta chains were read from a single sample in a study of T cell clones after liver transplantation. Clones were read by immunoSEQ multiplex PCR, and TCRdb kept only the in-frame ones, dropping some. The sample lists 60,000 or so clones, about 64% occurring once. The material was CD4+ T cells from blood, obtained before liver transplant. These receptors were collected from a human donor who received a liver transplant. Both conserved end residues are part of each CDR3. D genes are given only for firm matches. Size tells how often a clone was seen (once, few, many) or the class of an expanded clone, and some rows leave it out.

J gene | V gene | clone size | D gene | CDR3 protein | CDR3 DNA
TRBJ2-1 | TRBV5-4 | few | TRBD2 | CASSLVSLAGNNEQFF | TGTGCCAGCAGCTTGGTTAGTCTAGCGGGGAATAATGAGCAGTTCTTC
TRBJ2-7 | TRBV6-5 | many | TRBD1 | CASRQQTGIEQYF | TGTGCCAGCAGGCAACAGACAGGGATCGAGCAGTACTTC
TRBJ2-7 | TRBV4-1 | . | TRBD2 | CASSQDGLAGDSFTLEQYF | TGCGCCAGCAGCCAAGATGGGCTAGCGGGGGACTCATTTACCCTCGAGCAGTACTTC
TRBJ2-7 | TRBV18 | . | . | CASSPRDLSYEQYF | TGTGCCAGCTCACCCAGGGATCTCTCCTACGAGCAGTACTTC
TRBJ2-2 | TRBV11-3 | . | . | CASSLGSNTGELFF | TGTGCCAGCAGCTTGGGCAGTAACACCGGGGAGCTGTTTTTT
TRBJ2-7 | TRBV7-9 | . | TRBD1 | CASSFGQGFGYEQYF | TGTGCCAGCAGCTTTGGACAGGGTTTCGGCTACGAGCAGTACTTC
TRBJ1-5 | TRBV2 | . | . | CASSSGWRQPQHF | TGTGCCAGCAGTTCAGGGTGGCGGCAGCCCCAGCATTTT
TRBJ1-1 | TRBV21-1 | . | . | CASSTGSDTCNEAFF | TGTGCCAGCAGCACCGGGTCGGACACATGCAATGAAGCTTTCTTT
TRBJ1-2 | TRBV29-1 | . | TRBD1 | CSVGQGTGGGYTF | TGCAGCGTTGGACAGGGGACAGGAGGTGGCTACACCTTC
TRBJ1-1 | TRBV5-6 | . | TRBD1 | CASSWDRGDTEAFF | TGTGCCAGCAGCTGGGACAGGGGGGACACTGAAGCTTTCTTT
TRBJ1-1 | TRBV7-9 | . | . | CASSVGGGTEAFF | TGTGCCAGCAGCGTAGGGGGGGGCACTGAAGCTTTCTTT
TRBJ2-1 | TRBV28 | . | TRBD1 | CASGTAGQGGNEQFF | TGTGCCAGCGGCACAGCGGGACAGGGGGGTAATGAGCAGTTCTTC
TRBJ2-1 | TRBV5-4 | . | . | CASSLKGPYDEQFF | TGTGCCAGCAGCTTAAAGGGGCCTTATGATGAGCAGTTCTTC
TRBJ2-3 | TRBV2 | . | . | CASSQPGGADTQYF | TGTGCCAGCAGTCAGCCGGGGGGCGCAGATACGCAGTATTTT
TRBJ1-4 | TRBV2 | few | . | CASSEAEGRVKLFF | TGTGCCAGCAGTGAAGCGGAGGGTAGGGTAAAACTGTTTTTT
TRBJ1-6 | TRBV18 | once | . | CASSPQDSYNSPLHF | TGTGCCAGCTCACCGCAGGATTCCTATAATTCACCCCTCCACTTT
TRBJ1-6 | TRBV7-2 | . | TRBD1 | CASSLGDRDNSPLHF | TGTGCCAGCAGCTTAGGGGACAGGGATAATTCACCCCTCCACTTT
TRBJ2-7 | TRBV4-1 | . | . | CASSLLGVYVNEQYF | TGCGCCAGCAGCCTCCTCGGGGTTTATGTGAACGAGCAGTACTTC
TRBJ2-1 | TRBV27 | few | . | CASAPGTPSYNEQFF | TGTGCCAGCGCCCCAGGCACCCCCTCCTACAATGAGCAGTTCTTC
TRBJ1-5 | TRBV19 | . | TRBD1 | CASLNRGLGNQPQHF | TGTGCCAGTCTGAACAGGGGGCTAGGAAATCAGCCCCAGCATTTT
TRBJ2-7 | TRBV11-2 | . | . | CASSFTFTDYEQYF | TGTGCCAGCAGCTTCACATTCACAGACTACGAGCAGTACTTC
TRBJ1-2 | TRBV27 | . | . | CASSFSAQSPGGYTF | TGTGCCAGCAGTTTTTCTGCGCAGAGTCCAGGTGGCTACACCTTC
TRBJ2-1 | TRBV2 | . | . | CASSEREFSSYNEQFF | TGTGCCAGCAGTGAGAGGGAGTTTAGCTCCTACAATGAGCAGTTCTTC
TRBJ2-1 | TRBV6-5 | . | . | CASRKANEQFF | TGTGCCAGCAGGAAAGCCAATGAGCAGTTCTTC
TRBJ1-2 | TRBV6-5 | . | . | CASSPTAAGNYGYTF | TGTGCCAGCAGTCCCACCGCCGCGGGTAACTATGGCTACACCTTC